The TCR beta chain under discussion was sequenced for a study of blood T cell repertoires in COVID-19. Data came from immunoSEQ multiplex PCR; TCRdb stores just in-frame clones and leaves some out. There are some 490,000 clones in the sample; 80% to 90% occur only once, and more than 3% lies in the top ten. Trimming cost V 4 bases and J 10 bases, with 22 bases left between them. Per the germline V gene, CDR1 is SEHNR and CDR2 is FQNEAQ (reference sequence). The CDR3 covers 15 residues. The TCR originated in a human donor in a cohort sampled during active COVID-19. The chain employs TRBV7-9 and TRBJ1-1; the D gene is possibly TRBD1 (6 bases). The sample taken for sequencing was peripheral blood. CDR3 in amino acids: CASSSPLGGGERAFF. In nucleotides, the CDR3 is TGTGCCAGCAGCTCCCCCTTAGGTGGGGGCGAGAGAGCTTTCTTT.